The 14 T cell receptor beta chains listed next were all sequenced from one sample in a study of blood T cell repertoires in COVID-19 (dated by TCRdb to the early 2020s). Receptor libraries were prepared by the immunoSEQ multiplex PCR assay. TCRdb stores this immuneACCESS table with in-frame sequences only. Part of the clones is absent; in the studies checked, under half of the shortfall reflects unresolved V genes, and no reason is known for the rest. The sample table records tens of thousands of clones; 90% to 95% of these occur just once. The ten most abundant clones make up about 0.4% of the sample. Sequencing was done on a sample of peripheral blood. The source is a man aged 45-60 years with COVID-19, enrolled during active disease.

V usage is TRBV28 and J usage is TRBJ2-3; 9 positions agree with TRBD2. The junction had 10 bases not matched to a gene; V was cut back by 6 bases and J by 0 bases. There are 17 residues in the CDR3. Looked up from germline, CDR1 is MDHEN and CDR2 is SYDVKM. The CDR3 sequence is CASRSLAGPSSTDTQYF. The DNA for the CDR3 is TGTGCCAGCAGATCCCTAGCGGGGCCCAGTAGCACAGATACGCAGTATTTT.

The chain combines TRBV7-2 with TRBJ1-3; 7 bases map to TRBD1. The CDR3 spans 15 residues. V dropped 6 bases and J dropped 2; count of bases not matched to a gene: 7. Germline assignment: CDR1 SGHTA and CDR2 FQGNSA. The CDR3 is CASRPQGTAGNTIYF. The CDR3 nucleotides read TGTGCCAGCAGACCACAGGGGACGGCTGGAAACACCATATATTTT.

This clone has just one count. V usage is TRBV19 and J usage is TRBJ1-6; TRBD1 might be the D (6 bases). The CDR3 contains 13 residues. V shed 9 bases and J shed 10 bases, with 16 bases lying between them. CDR1 and CDR2 from the germline V gene are LNHDA and SQIVND (reference sequence). The CDR3 protein is CASIDRLKSPLHF. CDR3 DNA sequence: TGTGCCAGCATCGACAGGCTCAAGTCACCCCTCCACTTT.

The chain carries TRBV11-2 and TRBJ2-5; D perhaps matches TRBD1 (6 bases). Trimming left V 5 bases short and J 2 bases short, with 12 bases between. Per germline, CDR1 SGHAT and CDR2 FQNNGV. The CDR3 totals 14 residues. DNA for the CDR3: TGTGCCAGCAGCCAGTGGACAGATCAAGAGACCCAGTACTTC. This encodes CASSQWTDQETQYF.

In its sample, this clone was seen once. The chain combines TRBV11-2 with TRBJ2-7; TRBD1 aligns across 9 bases. The V segment lost 1 base and the J segment 9 bases; nucleotides outside the gene matches: 10. Germline V gene lookup returns CDR1 SGHAT and CDR2 FQNNGV. This CDR3 spans 15 amino acids. The CDR3 DNA reads TGTGCCAGCAGCTTAGCCTTGGACAGGGGAGGTGGGCAGTACTTC. This codes for CASSLALDRGGGQYF.

This clone has just one count. The chain links TRBV7-6 to TRBJ2-3, with D possibly TRBD1 on 5 matching bases. The V gene's germline CDR1 is SGHVS and CDR2 FNYEAQ. Trimming removed 1 base from V and 0 bases from J, with 23 bases in between. This CDR3 comprises 20 residues. The CDR3: CASSLGLPTGDLLSTDTQYF. The CDR3 DNA is TGTGCCAGCAGCTTAGGCCTCCCAACAGGAGACCTTCTAAGCACAGATACGCAGTATTTT.

This sequence joins TRBV19 and TRBJ2-3, with 9 bases aligning to TRBD2. The CDR3 runs 17 residues. CDR1 and CDR2 from the germline V gene are LNHDA and SQIVND (reference sequence). The V gene end was trimmed by 3 bases and the J gene end by 1 base; junction bases not matched to a gene: 8. This CDR3 is CASSIAIGGGGTDTQYF. The CDR3, as DNA: TGTGCCAGTAGTATCGCGATCGGCGGGGGGGGCACAGATACGCAGTATTTT.

This chain links TRBV5-1 with TRBJ2-7; D is perhaps TRBD2 (6 bases). Germline CDR1 and CDR2: SGHRS and YFSETQ. This CDR3 comprises 14 residues. Trimming took off 1 base at V and 4 bases at J, with 12 bases between the two ends. CDR3 in amino acids: CASSLTRDSYEQYF. DNA for the CDR3: TGCGCCAGCAGCTTGACCCGGGACTCATACGAGCAGTACTTC.

V gene TRBV18 combines with J gene TRBJ1-3; no firm D call. Trimming removed 5 bases at V and 0 bases at J, with 11 bases between. CDR1 is KGHSH and CDR2 is LQKENI in the germline V gene. The CDR3 totals 15 residues. Here the CDR3 reads CASSRAGFSGNTIYF. The CDR3 DNA reads TGTGCCAGCTCAAGAGCAGGATTCTCTGGAAACACCATATATTTT.

V gene TRBV6-5 combines with J gene TRBJ1-2, with 7 bases fitting TRBD1. The CDR3 has 13 amino acids. Germline CDR1 is MNHEY and CDR2 is SVGAGI. After removal of 6 bases from V and 3 bases from J, the junction contained 4 bases not matched to a gene. This chain's CDR3 is CASRGGMDYGYTF. Written as DNA, the CDR3 is TGTGCCAGCAGAGGGGGCATGGACTATGGCTACACCTTC.

V gene TRBV23-1 combines with J gene TRBJ2-4, with 8 bases matching TRBD2. TRBV23-1 is sorted into the ORF group, with uncertain function. The J segment lost 0 bases and the V segment lost 4 bases, leaving 8 bases of the junction unmatched. This CDR3 has 17 amino acids. The CDR3 spells CASSLLGGALAKNIQYF. CDR3 DNA: TGCGCCAGCAGTCTTCTCGGGGGGGCCCTAGCCAAAAACATTCAGTACTTC.

This clone has just one count. The chain couples TRBV10-3 to TRBJ2-7, with D perhaps matching TRBD1 (5 bases). The CDR3 spans 13 residues. The germline CDR1 and CDR2 sequences are ENHRY and SYGVKD. V lost 6 bases, J lost 2 bases, and 11 bases lay in between. In DNA form, the CDR3 reads TGTGCCATCAGCCAGACAGTAACCTACGAGCAGTACTTC. It yields the protein CAISQTVTYEQYF.

The chain employs TRBV5-1 and TRBJ2-3, with D possibly being TRBD2 (5 bases). CDR3 length: 15 amino acids. V was shortened by 1 base and J by 5 bases, with 14 bases between the two germline ends. Per germline, CDR1 SGHRS and CDR2 YFSETQ. The CDR3 spells CASSLPTREVDTQYF. The CDR3 DNA reads as TGCGCCAGCAGCTTGCCCACTAGAGAGGTAGATACGCAGTATTTT.

The V and J genes are TRBV11-1 and TRBJ2-1, with 9 bases identical to TRBD2. CDR3 length: 16 residues. Germline-derived CDR1 and CDR2 are SGHAT and FQDESV (reference sequence). V lost 2 bases, J lost 1 base, and 3 bases stayed unmatched. CDR3 nucleotide sequence: TGTGCCAGCAGCTTAAAACTAGCGGGTTCCTACAATGAGCAGTTCTTC. Residues: CASSLKLAGSYNEQFF.